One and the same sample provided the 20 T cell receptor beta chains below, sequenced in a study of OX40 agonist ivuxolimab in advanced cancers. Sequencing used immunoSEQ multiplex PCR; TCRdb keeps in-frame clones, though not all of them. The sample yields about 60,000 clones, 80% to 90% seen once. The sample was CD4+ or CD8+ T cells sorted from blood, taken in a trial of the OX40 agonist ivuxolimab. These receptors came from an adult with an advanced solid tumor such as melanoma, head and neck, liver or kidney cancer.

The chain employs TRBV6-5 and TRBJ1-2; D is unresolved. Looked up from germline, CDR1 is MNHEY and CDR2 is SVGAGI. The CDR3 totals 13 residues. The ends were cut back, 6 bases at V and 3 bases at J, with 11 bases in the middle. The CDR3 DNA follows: TGTGCCAGCAGCCCTCGGACGGACTATGGCTACACCTTC. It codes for CASSPRTDYGYTF.

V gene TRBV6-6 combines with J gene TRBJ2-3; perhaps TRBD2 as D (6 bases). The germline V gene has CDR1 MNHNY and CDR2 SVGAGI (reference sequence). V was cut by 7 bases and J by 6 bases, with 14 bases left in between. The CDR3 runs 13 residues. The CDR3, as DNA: TGTGCCAGCACCCCCGCTGGAGGGGATACGCAGTATTTT. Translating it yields CASTPAGGDTQYF.

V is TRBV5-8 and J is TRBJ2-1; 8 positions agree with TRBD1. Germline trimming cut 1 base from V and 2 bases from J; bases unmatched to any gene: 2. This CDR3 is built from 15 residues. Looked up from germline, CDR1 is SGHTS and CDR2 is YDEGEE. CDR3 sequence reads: CASSLTGGTYNEQFF. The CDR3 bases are TGTGCCAGCAGCTTGACAGGGGGGACCTACAATGAGCAGTTCTTC.

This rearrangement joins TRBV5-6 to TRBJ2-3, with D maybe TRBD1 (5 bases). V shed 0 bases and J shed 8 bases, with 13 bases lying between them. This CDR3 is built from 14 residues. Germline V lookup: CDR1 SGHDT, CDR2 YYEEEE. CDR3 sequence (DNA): TGTGCCAGCAGCTTGGTTCATCTTGGGGCTACGCAGTATTTT. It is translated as CASSLVHLGATQYF.

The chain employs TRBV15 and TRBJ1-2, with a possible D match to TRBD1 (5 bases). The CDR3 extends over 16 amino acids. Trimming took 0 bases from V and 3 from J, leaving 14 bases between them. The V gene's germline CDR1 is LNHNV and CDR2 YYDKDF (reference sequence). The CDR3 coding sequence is TGTGCCACCAGCAGAGATCGAGCCAGGGAAGACTATGGCTACACCTTC. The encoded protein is CATSRDRAREDYGYTF.

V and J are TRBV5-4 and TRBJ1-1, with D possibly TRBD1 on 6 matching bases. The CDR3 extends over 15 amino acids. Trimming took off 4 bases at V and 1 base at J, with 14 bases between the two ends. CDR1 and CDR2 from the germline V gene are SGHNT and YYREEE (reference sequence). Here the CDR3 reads CASSPDMGQNTEAFF. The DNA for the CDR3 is TGTGCCAGCAGCCCTGACATGGGACAGAACACTGAAGCTTTCTTT.

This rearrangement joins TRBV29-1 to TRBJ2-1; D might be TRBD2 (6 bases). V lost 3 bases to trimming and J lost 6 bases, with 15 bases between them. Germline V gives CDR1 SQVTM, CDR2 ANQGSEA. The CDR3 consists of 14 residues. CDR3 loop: CSVEGLQIGNEQFF. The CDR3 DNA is TGCAGCGTTGAGGGACTTCAGATCGGCAATGAGCAGTTCTTC.

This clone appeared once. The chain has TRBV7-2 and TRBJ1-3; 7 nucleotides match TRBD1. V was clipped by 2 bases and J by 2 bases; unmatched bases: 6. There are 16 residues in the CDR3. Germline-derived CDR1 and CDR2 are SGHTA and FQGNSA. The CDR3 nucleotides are TGTGCCAGCAGCTTAATGCCAGGGGGAACTGGAAACACCATATATTTT. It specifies CASSLMPGGTGNTIYF.

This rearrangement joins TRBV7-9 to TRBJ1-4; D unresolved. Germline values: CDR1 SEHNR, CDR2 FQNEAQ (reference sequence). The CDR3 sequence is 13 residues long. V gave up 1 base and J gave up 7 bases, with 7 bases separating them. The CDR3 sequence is CASSLEGTEKLFF. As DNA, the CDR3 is TGTGCCAGCAGCTTAGAAGGAACTGAAAAACTGTTTTTT. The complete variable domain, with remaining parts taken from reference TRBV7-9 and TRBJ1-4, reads DTGVSQNPRHKITKRGQNVTFRCDPISEHNRLYWYRQTLGQGPEFLTYFQNEAQLEKSRLLSDRFSAERPKGSFSTLEIQRTEQGDSAMYLCASSLEGTEKLFFGSGTQLSVL.

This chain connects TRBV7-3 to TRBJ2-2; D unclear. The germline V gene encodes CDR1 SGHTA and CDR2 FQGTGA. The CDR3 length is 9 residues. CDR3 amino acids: CSCTGELFF. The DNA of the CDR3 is TGTAGCTGCACCGGGGAGCTGTTTTTT.

The CDR3 is CASSLSGQAGTQYF. CDR3 coding DNA: TGCGCCAGCAGCCTTAGTGGACAGGCGGGTACGCAGTATTTT. The chain is built from TRBV4-3 and TRBJ2-3, with 7 bases that match TRBD1. The CDR3 contains 14 residues. CDR1 LGHNA and CDR2 YSLEER come from the germline V gene. J was trimmed by 8 bases and V by 4 bases; bases with no gene match: 9.

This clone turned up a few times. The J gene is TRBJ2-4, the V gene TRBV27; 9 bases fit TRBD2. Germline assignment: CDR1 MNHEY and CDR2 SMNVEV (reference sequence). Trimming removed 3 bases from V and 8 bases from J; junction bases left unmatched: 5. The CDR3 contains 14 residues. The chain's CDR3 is CASSFEGGGDIQYF. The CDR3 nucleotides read TGTGCCAGCAGTTTTGAGGGCGGGGGGGACATTCAGTACTTC.

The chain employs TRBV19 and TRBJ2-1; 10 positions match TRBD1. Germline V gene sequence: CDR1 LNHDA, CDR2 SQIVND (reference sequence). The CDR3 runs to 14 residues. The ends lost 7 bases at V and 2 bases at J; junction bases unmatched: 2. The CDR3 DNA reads TGTGCCAGTAAAGACAGGGGGCCCTACAATGAGCAGTTCTTC. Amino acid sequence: CASKDRGPYNEQFF.

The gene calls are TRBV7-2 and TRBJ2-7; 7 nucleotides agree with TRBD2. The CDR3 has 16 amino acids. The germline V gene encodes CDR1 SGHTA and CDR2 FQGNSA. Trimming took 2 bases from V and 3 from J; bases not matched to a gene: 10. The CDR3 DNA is TGTGCCAGCAGCTTACGGGGGAGGGCCTCCATCTACGAGCAGTACTTC. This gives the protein CASSLRGRASIYEQYF.

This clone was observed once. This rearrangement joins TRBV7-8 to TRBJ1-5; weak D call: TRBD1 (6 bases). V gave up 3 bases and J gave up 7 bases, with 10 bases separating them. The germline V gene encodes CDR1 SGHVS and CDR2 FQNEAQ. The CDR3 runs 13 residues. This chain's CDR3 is CASSFRQDQPQHF. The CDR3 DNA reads TGTGCCAGCAGCTTCAGACAGGACCAGCCCCAGCATTTT.

The chain's CDR3 is CASSLGPVGETQYF. The CDR3 bases are TGTGCCAGCAGCTTGGGTCCGGTGGGGGAGACCCAGTACTTC. V is TRBV5-5 and J is TRBJ2-5; the D is unclear. V shed 0 bases and J shed 5 bases, with 11 bases lying between them. The CDR3 extends over 14 amino acids. Per the germline V gene, CDR1 is SGHKS and CDR2 is YYEKEE (reference sequence).

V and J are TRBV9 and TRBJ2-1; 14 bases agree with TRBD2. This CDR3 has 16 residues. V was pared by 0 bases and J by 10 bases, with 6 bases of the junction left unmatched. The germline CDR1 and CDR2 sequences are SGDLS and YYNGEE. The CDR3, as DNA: TGTGCCAGCAGCGTAGAGGGGACTAGCGGGAGTAAAGAGCAGTTCTTC. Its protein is CASSVEGTSGSKEQFF.

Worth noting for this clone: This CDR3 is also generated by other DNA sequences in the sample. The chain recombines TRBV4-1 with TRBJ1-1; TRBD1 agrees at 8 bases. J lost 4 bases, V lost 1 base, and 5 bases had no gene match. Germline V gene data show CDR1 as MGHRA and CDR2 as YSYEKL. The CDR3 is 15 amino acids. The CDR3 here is CASSQAGQAATEAFF. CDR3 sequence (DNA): TGCGCCAGCAGCCAAGCGGGACAGGCGGCCACTGAAGCTTTCTTT.

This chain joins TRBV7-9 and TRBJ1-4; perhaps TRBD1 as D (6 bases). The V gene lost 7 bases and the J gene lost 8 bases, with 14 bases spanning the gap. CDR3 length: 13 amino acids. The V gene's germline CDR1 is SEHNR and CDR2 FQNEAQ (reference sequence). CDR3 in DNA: TGTGCCAGCAATCGGGGGGCAGGGGAAAAACTGTTTTTT. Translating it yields CASNRGAGEKLFF.

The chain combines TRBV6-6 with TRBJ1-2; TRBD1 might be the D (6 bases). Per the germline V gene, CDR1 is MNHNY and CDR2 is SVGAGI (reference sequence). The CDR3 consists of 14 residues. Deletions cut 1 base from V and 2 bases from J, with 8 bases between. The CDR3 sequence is CASSYLDRNYGYTF. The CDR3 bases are TGTGCCAGCAGTTACTTGGACAGAAACTATGGCTACACCTTC.